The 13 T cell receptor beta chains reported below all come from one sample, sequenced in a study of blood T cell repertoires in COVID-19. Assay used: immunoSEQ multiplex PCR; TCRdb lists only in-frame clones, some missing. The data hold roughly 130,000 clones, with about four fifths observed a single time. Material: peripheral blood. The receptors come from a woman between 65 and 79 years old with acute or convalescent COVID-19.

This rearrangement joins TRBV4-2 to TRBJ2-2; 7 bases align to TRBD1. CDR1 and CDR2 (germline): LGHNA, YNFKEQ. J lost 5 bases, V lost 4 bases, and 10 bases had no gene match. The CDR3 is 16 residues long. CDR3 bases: TGTGCCAGCAGCCCGAACAGGGGAAGAATGACCGGGGAGCTGTTTTTT. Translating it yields CASSPNRGRMTGELFF.

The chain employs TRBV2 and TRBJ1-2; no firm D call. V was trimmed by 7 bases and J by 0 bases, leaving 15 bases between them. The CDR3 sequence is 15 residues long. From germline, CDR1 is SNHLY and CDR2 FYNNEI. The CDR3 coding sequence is TGTGCCAGCAAAAAGTTTGCCTCAGCTAACTATGGCTACACCTTC. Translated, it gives CASKKFASANYGYTF.

CDR3 in DNA: TGTGCCAGCAGGCTACCTGGTCAGCCCCAGCATTTT. This gives the protein CASRLPGQPQHF. The V gene is TRBV5-8, the J gene TRBJ1-5; D call uncertain. V dropped 5 bases and J dropped 6 bases, with 9 bases sitting between them. Germline CDR1 and CDR2: SGHTS and YDEGEE. The CDR3 covers 12 residues.

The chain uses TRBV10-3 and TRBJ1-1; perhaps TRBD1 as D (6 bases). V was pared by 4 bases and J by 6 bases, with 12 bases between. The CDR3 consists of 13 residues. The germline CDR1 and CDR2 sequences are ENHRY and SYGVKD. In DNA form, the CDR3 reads TGTGCCATCAGTGGACAGGTTCTCTCTGAAGCTTTCTTT. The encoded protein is CAISGQVLSEAFF.

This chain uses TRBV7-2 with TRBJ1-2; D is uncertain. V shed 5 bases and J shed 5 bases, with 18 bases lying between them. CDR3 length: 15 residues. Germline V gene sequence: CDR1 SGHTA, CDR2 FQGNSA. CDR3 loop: CASSPAEGGPYGYTF. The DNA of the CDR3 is TGTGCCAGCAGCCCCGCTGAAGGCGGCCCATATGGCTACACCTTC.

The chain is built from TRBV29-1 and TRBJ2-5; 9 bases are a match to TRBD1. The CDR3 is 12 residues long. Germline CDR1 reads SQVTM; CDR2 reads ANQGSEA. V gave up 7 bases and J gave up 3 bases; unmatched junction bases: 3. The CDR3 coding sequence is TGCAGCGCCCGGGACAGGGAAGAGACCCAGTACTTC. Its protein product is CSARDREETQYF.

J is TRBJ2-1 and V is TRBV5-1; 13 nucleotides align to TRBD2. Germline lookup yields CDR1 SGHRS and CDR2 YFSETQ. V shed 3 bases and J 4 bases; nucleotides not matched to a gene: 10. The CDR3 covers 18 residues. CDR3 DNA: TGCGCCAGCAGCTCCAATCCGGGACTAGCGGGGAGATACAATGAGCAGTTCTTC. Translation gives CASSSNPGLAGRYNEQFF.

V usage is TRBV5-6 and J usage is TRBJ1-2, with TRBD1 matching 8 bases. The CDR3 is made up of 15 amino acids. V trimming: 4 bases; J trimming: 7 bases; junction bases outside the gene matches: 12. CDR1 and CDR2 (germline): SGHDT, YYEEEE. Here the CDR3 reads CASSRRTGTGGGYTF. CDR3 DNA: TGTGCCAGCAGCCGGCGGACAGGGACTGGTGGTGGCTACACCTTC.

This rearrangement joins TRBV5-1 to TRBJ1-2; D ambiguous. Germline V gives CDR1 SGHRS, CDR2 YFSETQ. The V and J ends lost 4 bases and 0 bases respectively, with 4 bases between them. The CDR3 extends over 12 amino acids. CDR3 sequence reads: CASSHSNYGYTF. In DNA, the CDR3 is TGCGCCAGCAGCCATTCTAACTATGGCTACACCTTC.

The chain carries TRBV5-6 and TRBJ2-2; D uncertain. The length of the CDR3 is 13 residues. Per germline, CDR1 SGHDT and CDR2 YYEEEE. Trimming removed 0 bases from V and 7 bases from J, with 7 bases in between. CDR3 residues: CASSLVSVGELFF. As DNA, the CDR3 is TGTGCCAGCAGCTTGGTCTCCGTCGGGGAGCTGTTTTTT.

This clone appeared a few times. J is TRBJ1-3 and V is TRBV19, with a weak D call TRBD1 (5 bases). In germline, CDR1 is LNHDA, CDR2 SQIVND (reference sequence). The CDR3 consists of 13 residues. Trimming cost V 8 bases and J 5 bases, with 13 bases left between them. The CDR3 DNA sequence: TGTGCCAGTCGGAATCGGGGGAGAAACACCATATATTTT. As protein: CASRNRGRNTIYF.

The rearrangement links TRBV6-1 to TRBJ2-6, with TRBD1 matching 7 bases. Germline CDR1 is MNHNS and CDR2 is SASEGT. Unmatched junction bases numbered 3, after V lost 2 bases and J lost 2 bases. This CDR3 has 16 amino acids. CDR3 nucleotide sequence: TGTGCCAGCAGTGAACCCCAGGGGGCTGGGGCCAACGTCCTGACTTTC. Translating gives CASSEPQGAGANVLTF.

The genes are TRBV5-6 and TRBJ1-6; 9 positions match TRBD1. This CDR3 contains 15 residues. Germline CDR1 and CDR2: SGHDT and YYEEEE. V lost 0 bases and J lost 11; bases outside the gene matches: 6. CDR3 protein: CASSLAGQGRPPLHF. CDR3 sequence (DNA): TGTGCCAGCAGCTTGGCGGGACAGGGTAGACCACCCCTCCACTTT.